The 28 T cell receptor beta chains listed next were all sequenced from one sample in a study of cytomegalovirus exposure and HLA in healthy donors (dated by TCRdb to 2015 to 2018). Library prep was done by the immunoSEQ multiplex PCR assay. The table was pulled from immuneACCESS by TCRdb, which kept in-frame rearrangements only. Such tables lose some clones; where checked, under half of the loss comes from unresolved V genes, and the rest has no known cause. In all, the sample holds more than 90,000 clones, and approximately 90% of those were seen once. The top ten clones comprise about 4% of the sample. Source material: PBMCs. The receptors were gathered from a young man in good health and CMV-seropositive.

The chain's CDR3 is CASRTGTSGHNEQFF. The CDR3 nucleotides read TGTGCCAGCAGGACCGGGACTAGCGGACACAATGAGCAGTTCTTC. V gene TRBV2 combines with J gene TRBJ2-1; 11 bases match TRBD2. Germline V gives CDR1 SNHLY, CDR2 FYNNEI. The V segment lost 6 bases and the J segment 5 bases; nucleotides outside the gene matches: 6. This CDR3 has 15 amino acids.

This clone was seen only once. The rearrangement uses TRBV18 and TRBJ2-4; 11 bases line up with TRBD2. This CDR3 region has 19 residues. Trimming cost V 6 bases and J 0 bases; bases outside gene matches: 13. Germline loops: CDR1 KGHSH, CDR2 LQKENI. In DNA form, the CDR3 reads TGTGCCAGCTCGCAACTAGCGGGGGATTCCATTCTAGCCAAAAACATTCAGTACTTC. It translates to CASSQLAGDSILAKNIQYF.

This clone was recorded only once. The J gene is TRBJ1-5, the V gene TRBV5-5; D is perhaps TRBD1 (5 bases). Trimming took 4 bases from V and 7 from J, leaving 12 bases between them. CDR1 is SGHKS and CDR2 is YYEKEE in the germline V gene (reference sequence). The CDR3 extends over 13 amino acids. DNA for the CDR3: TGTGCCAGCAGCCTTCAGGGTAACCAGCCCCAGCATTTT. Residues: CASSLQGNQPQHF.

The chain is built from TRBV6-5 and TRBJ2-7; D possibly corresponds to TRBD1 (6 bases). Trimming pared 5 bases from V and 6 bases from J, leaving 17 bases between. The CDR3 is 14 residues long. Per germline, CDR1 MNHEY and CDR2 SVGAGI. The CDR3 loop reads CASSPRTVPSEQYF. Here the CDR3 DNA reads TGTGCCAGCAGTCCACGGACAGTCCCTAGCGAGCAGTACTTC.

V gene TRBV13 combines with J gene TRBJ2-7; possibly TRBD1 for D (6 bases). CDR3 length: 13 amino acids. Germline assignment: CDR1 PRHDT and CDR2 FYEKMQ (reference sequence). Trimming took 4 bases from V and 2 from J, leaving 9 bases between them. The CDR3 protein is CASSSGQPYEQYF. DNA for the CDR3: TGTGCCAGCAGCTCTGGACAGCCCTACGAGCAGTACTTC. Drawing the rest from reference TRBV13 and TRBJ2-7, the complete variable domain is AAGVIQSPRHLIKEKRETATLKCYPIPRHDTVYWYQQGPGQDPQFLISFYEKMQSDKGSIPDRFSAQQFSDYHSELNMSSLELGDSALYFCASSSGQPYEQYFGPGTRLTVT.

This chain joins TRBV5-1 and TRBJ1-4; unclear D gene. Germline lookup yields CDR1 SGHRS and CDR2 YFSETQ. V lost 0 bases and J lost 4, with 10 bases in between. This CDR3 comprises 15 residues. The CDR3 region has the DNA TGCGCCAGCAGCTTGGCCGACTACCATAATGAAAAACTGTTTTTT. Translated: CASSLADYHNEKLFF.

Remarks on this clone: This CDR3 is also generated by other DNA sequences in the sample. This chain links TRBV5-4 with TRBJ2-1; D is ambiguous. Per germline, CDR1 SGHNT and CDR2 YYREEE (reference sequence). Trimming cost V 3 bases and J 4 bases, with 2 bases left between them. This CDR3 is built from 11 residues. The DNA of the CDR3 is TGTGCCAGCAGCTCATACAATGAGCAGTTCTTC. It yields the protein CASSSYNEQFF.

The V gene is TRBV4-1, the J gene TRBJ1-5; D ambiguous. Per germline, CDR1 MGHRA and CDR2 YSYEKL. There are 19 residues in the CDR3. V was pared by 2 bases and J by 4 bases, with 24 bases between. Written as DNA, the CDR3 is TGCGCCAGCAGCCAAACCCAACAGTTAGGTGTGATCTTAAATCAGCCCCAGCATTTT. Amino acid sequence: CASSQTQQLGVILNQPQHF.

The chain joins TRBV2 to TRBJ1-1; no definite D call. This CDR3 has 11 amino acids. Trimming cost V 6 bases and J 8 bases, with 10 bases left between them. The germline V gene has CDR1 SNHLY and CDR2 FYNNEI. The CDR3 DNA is TGTGCCAGCAGGAGAGCCCCGGAAGCTTTCTTT. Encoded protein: CASRRAPEAFF.

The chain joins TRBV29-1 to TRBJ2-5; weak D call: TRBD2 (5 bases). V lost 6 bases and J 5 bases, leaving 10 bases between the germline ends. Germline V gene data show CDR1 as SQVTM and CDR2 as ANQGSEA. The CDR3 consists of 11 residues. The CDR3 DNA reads TGCAGCGTCTGGGAGACGGAGACCCAGTACTTC. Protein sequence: CSVWETETQYF.

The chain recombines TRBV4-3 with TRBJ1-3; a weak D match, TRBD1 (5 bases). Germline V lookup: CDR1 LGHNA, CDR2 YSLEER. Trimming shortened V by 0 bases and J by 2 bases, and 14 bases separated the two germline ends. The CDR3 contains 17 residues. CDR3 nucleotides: TGCGCCAGCAGCCAAGAACTTGGGGCGAGGACTGGAAACACCATATATTTT. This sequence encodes CASSQELGARTGNTIYF.

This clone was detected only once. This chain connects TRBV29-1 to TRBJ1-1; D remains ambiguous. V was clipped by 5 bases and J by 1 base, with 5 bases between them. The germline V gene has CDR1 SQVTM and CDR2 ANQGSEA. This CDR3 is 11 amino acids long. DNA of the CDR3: TGCAGCGTTACAGAGAACACTGAAGCTTTCTTT. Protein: CSVTENTEAFF.

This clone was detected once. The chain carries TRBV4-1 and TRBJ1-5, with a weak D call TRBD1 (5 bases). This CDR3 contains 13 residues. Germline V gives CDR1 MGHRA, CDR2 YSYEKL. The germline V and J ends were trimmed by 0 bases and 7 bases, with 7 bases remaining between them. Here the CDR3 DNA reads TGCGCCAGCAGCCAAGAAACAGGACAGCCCCAGCATTTT. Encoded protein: CASSQETGQPQHF.

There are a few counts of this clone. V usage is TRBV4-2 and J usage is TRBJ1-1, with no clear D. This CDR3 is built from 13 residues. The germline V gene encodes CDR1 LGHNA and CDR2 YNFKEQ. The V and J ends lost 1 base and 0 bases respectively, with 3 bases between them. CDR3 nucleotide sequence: TGTGCCAGCAGCCAAGCAGTGAACACTGAAGCTTTCTTT. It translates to CASSQAVNTEAFF.

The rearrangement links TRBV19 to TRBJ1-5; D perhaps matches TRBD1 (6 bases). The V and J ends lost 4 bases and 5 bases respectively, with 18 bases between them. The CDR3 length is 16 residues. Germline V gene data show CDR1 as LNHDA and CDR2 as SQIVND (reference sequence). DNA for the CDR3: TGTGCCAGTAGTACTAACGGGCTCAGGGGCGATCAGCCCCAGCATTTT. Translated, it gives CASSTNGLRGDQPQHF.

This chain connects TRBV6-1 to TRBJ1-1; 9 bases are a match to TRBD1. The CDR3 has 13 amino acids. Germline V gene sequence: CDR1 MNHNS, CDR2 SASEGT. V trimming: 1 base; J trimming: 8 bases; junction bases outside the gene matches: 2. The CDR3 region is CASSEVGTGEAFF. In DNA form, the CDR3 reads TGTGCCAGCAGTGAAGTAGGGACAGGGGAAGCTTTCTTT.

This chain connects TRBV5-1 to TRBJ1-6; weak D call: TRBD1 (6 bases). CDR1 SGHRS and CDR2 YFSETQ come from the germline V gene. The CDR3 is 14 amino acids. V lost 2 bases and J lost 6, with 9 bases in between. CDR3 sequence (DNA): TGCGCCAGCAGCTTACAGGGATCTAATTCACCCCTCCACTTT. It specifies CASSLQGSNSPLHF.

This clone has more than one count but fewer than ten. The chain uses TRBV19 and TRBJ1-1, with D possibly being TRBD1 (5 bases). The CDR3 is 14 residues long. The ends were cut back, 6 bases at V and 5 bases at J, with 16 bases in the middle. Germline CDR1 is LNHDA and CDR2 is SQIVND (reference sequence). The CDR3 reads CASSFGARGTEAFF. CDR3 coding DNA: TGTGCCAGTAGCTTCGGGGCCCGGGGGACTGAAGCTTTCTTT.

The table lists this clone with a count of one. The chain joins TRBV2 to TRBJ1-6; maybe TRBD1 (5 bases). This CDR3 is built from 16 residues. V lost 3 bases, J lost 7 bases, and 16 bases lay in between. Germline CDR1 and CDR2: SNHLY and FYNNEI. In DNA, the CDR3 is TGTGCCAGCAGTGACCTCTTAGGCAGGGCGAATTCACCCCTCCACTTT. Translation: CASSDLLGRANSPLHF.

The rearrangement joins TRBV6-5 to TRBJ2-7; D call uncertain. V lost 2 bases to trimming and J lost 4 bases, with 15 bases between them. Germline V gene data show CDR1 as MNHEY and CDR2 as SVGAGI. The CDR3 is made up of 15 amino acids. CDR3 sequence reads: CASSYTLNPGYEQYF. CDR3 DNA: TGTGCCAGCAGTTACACCCTCAACCCGGGTTACGAGCAGTACTTC.

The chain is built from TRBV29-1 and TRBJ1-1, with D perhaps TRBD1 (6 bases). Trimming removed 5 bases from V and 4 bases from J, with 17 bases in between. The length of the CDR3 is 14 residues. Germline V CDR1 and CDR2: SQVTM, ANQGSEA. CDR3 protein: CSVRAGHSSTEAFF. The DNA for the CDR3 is TGCAGCGTTAGAGCGGGACACTCCTCCACTGAAGCTTTCTTT.

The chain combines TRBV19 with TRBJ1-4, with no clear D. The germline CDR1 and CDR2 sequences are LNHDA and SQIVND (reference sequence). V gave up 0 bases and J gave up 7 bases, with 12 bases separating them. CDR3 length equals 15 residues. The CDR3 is CASSIEDLSSEKLFF. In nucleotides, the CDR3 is TGTGCCAGTAGTATAGAGGACTTATCAAGTGAAAAACTGTTTTTT.

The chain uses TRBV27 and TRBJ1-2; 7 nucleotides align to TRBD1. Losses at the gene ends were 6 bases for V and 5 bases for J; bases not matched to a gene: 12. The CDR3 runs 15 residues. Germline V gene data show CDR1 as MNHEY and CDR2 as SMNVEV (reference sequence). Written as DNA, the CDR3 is TGTGCCAGCAGCCGATCCGGGACAGCTGATTATGGCTACACCTTC. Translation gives CASSRSGTADYGYTF.

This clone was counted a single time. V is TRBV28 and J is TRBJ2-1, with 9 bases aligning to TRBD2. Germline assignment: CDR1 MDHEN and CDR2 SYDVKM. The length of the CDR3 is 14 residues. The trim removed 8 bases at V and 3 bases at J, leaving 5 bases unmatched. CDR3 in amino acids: CASCGGALYNEQFF. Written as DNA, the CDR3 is TGTGCCAGCTGCGGGGGGGCCCTCTACAATGAGCAGTTCTTC.

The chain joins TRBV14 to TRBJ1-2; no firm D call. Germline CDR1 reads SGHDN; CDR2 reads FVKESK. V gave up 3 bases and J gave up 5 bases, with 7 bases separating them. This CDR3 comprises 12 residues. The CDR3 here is CASSQRLYGYTF. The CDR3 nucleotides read TGTGCCAGCAGCCAGAGGCTATATGGCTACACCTTC.

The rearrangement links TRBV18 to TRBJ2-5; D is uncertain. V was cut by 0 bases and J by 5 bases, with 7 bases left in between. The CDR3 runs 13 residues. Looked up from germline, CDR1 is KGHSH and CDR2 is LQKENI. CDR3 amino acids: CASSPPRKETQYF. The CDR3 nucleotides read TGTGCCAGCTCACCACCGCGCAAGGAGACCCAGTACTTC.

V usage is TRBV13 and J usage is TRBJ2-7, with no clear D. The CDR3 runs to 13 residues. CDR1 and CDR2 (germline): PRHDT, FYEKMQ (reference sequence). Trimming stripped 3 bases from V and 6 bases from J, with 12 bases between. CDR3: CASSLVQVGEQYF. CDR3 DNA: TGTGCCAGCAGCTTGGTTCAGGTCGGCGAGCAGTACTTC.

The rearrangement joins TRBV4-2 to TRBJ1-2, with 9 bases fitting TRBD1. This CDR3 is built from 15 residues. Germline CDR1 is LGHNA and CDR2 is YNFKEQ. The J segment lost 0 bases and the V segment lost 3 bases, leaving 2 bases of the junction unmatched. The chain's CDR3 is CASSQGTGSNYGYTF. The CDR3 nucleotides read TGTGCCAGCAGCCAGGGGACAGGGTCTAACTATGGCTACACCTTC.